This TCR beta chain appears in the sequencing data of a study of CD8 T cells in Susac syndrome. CDR1 and CDR2 from the germline V gene are SQVTM and ANQGSEA. The CDR3 extends over 13 amino acids. V was cut by 6 bases and J by 4 bases, with 13 bases left in between. Roughly 0.45 to 1 ug RNA was reverse transcribed with random hexamers. TCRdb reprocessed the immunoSEQ multiplex PCR reads with MiXCR, giving one entry per CDR3 protein. In the table there are approximately 150,000 distinct CDR3 sequences, about 94% of which are singletons. The receptor comes from a human donor with multiple sclerosis. Source material: CD4+ T cells from PBMCs. The chain has TRBV29-1 and TRBJ1-3, with a weak D call TRBD1 (5 bases). The CDR3 reads CSVRPGQGNTIYF. The DNA for the CDR3 is TGCAGCGTACGACCCGGACAAGGAAACACCATATATTTT.